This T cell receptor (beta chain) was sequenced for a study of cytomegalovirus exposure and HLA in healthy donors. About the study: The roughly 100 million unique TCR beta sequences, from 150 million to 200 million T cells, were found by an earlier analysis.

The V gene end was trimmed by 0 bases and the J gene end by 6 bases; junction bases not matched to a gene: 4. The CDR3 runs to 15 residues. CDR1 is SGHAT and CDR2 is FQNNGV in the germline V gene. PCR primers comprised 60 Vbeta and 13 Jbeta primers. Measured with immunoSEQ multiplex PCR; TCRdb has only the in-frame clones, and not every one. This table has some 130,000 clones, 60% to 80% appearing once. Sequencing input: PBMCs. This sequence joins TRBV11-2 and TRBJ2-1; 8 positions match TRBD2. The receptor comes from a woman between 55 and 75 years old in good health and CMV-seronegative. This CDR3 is CASSLDRGGINEQFF. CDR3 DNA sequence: TGTGCCAGCAGCTTAGATCGGGGGGGGATCAATGAGCAGTTCTTC.